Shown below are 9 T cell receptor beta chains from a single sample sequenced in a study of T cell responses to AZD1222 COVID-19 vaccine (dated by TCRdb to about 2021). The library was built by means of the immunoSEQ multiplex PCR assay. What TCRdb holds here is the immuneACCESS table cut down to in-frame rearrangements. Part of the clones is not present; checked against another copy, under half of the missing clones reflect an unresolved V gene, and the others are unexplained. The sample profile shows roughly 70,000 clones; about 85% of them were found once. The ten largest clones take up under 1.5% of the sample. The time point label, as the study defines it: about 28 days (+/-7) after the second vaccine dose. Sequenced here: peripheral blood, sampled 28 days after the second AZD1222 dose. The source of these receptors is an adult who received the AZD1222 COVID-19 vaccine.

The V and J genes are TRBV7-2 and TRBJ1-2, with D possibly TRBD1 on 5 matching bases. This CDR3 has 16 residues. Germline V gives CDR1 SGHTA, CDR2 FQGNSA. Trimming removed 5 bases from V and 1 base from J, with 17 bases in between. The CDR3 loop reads CASSTGGVKSNYGYTF. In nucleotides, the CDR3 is TGTGCCAGCAGCACCGGGGGGGTCAAAAGTAACTATGGCTACACCTTC. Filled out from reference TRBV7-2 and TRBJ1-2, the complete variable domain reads GAGVSQSPSNKVTEKGKDVELRCDPISGHTALYWYRQSLGQGLEFLIYFQGNSAPDKSGLPSDRFSAERTGGSVSTLTIQRTQQEDSAVYLCASSTGGVKSNYGYTFGSGTRLTVV.

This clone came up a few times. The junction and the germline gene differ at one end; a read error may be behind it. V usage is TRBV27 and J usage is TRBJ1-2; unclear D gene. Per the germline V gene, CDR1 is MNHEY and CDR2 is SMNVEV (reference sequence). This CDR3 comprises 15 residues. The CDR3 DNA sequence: TGTGCCAGTAGTTCGAATGTCGGAATTAACTATGGCTACACCTTC. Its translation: CASSSNVGINYGYTF.

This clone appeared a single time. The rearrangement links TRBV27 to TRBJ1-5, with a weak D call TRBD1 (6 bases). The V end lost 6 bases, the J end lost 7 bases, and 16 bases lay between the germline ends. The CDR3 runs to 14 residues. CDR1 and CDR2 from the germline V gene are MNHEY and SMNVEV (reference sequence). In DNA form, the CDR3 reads TGTGCCAGCAGCCCACGGACAGACCGCCAGCCCCAGCATTTT. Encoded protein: CASSPRTDRQPQHF.

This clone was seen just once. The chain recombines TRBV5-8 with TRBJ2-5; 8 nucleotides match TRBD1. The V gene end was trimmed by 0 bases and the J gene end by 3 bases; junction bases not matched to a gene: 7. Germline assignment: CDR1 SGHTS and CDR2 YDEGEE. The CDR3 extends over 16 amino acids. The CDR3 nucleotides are TGTGCCAGCAGCTTGGCCAGGGGGCGGACTAAAGAGACCCAGTACTTC. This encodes CASSLARGRTKETQYF.

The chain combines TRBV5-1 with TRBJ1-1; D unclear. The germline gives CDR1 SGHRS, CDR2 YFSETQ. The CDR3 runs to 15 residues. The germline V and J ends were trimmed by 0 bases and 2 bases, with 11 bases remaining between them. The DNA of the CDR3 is TGCGCCAGCAGCTTGGTGCTCAGCCCCAACACTGAAGCTTTCTTT. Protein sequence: CASSLVLSPNTEAFF.

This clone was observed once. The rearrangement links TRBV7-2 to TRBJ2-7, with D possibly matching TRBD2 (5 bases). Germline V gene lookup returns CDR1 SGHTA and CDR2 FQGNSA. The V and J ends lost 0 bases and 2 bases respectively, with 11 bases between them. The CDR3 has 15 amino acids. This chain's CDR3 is CASSLAGPGTYEQYF. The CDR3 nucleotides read TGTGCCAGCAGCTTAGCGGGCCCGGGGACCTACGAGCAGTACTTC.

The CDR3 DNA reads TGTGCCAGCAGCCAAGATCAACAGGGAATCAACTATGGCTACACCTTC. Amino acid sequence: CASSQDQQGINYGYTF. J is TRBJ1-2 and V is TRBV3-1 (or the pseudogene TRBV3-2); a possible D gene is TRBD1 (6 bases). The ends were cut back, 0 bases at V and 2 bases at J, with 13 bases in the middle. This CDR3 is 16 amino acids long. CDR1 and CDR2 from the germline V gene are LGHDT and YNNKEL (reference sequence).

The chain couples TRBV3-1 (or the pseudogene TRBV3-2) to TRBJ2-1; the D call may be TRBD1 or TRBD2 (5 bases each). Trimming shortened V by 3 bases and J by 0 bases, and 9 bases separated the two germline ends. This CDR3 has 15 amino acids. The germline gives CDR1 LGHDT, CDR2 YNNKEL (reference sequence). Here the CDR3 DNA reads TGTGCCAGCAGCCAGGGGCGGGTCTCCTACAATGAGCAGTTCTTC. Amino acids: CASSQGRVSYNEQFF.

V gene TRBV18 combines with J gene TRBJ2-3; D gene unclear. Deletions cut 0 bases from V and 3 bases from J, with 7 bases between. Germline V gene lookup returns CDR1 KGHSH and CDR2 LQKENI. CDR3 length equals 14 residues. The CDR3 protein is CASSPPTRTDTQYF. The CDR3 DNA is TGTGCCAGCTCACCACCGACAAGGACAGATACGCAGTATTTT.